This T cell receptor beta chain appears in the sequencing data of a study of cytomegalovirus exposure and HLA in healthy donors. Overall study context: A subsequent analysis stated that the 95 to 150 validation repertoires were run on the same platform as the approximately 700 first-cohort repertoires. Study-level points and caveats: The study designated about 160 TCR beta chains cytomegalovirus-associated.

Comments on this clone: Its specificity is not known.

Germline V lookup: CDR1 MNHNS, CDR2 SASEGT. Unmatched junction bases numbered 10, after V lost 10 bases and J lost 4 bases. This CDR3 contains 14 residues. This table comes from immunoSEQ multiplex PCR, and its TCRdb copy is limited to in-frame clones, with some not included. The sample shows approximately 140,000 clones, around nine tenths of them seen only once. This sequence was found in a man between 18 and 35 years old in good health and CMV-seropositive. Sequencing was carried out using PBMCs. This chain joins TRBV6-1 and TRBJ1-1; 9 bases map to TRBD1. CDR3 bases: TGTGCCACCACGGGGGGACAGGGCAGCACTGAAGCTTTCTTT. Amino acids: CATTGGQGSTEAFF.